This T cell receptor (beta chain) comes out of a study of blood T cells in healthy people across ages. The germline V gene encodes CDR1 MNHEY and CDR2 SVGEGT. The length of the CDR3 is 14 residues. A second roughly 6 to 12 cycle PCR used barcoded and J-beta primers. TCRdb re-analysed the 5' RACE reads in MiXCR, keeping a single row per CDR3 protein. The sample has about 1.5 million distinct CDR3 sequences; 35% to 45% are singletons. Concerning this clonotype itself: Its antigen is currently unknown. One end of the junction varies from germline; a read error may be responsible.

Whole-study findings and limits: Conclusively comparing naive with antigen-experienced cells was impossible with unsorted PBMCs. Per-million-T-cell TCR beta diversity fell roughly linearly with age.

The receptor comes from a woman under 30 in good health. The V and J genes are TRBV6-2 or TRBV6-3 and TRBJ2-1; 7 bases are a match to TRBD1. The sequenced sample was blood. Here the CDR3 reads CASSDTGDYNEQFF. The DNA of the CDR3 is TGTGCCAGCAGCGACACAGGGGATTACAATGAGCAATTCTTC.